What follows is one TCR beta chain and its context. Its antigen is unknown. CDR3 length equals 17 residues. V was shortened by 0 bases and J by 3 bases, with 13 bases between the two germline ends. The germline V gene has CDR1 SGHRS and CDR2 YFSETQ. The sample comes from a study of cytomegalovirus exposure and HLA in healthy donors. Broader study findings: Previously analyzed data showed that most TCR beta V segments were productive at a frequency of about 87% or about 30%. Diagnosis of cytomegalovirus status made by the classifier reportedly showed high specificity and sensitivity.

The primer mix had 60 Vbeta and 13 Jbeta primers. Measured with immunoSEQ multiplex PCR; TCRdb has only the in-frame clones, and not every one. This sample's table reports tens of thousands of clones. The clonotype was recovered from a male donor in good health and CMV-seronegative. The chain combines TRBV5-1 with TRBJ1-6; D gene uncertain. The material sequenced was PBMCs. CDR3 region: CASSLGSYGVYNSPLHF. The CDR3 coding sequence is TGCGCCAGCAGCTTGGGATCATACGGGGTCTATAATTCACCCCTCCACTTT.